These 17 T cell receptor beta chains were sequenced from one sample in a study of blood T cells in healthy people across ages. A second PCR, run for roughly 7 to 12 cycles, used a sample-barcoded 5' primer plus a J-beta primer mix. MiXCR was run by TCRdb on the 5' RACE reads, yielding one entry per CDR3 protein. The sample holds about 1.8 million distinct CDR3 sequences, around half seen once. The sequencing sample was made of blood. Receptors originate from a woman aged 40-49 years in good health.

This clonotype was recorded a few times. The chain carries TRBV4-2 and TRBJ2-7; perhaps TRBD1 as D (5 bases). Deletions cut 2 bases from V and 4 bases from J, with 9 bases between. Germline V gene data show CDR1 as LGHNA and CDR2 as YNFKEQ. CDR3 length: 13 amino acids. DNA for the CDR3: TGTGCCAGCAGCCAACCCGACAGATACGAGCAGTACTTC. As protein: CASSQPDRYEQYF.

V is TRBV6-6 and J is TRBJ2-7, with TRBD2 matching over 12 bases. The CDR3 length is 17 residues. V gave up 0 bases and J gave up 3 bases; unmatched junction bases: 6. The germline V gene encodes CDR1 MNHNY and CDR2 SVGAGI (reference sequence). CDR3 coding DNA: TGTGCCAGCAGTTACTCACCTTTACTAGCGGGGGGCTACGAGCAGTACTTC. As protein: CASSYSPLLAGGYEQYF.

This clonotype was detected ten times or more. V is TRBV4-3 and J is TRBJ2-7, with 8 bases aligning to TRBD1. With V trimmed by 4 bases and J by 3 bases, 8 bases remained unmatched. Germline V CDR1 and CDR2: LGHNA, YSLEER. This CDR3 has 15 residues. The DNA for the CDR3 is TGCGCCAGCAGCCGCACGATCGGACAGGGCTACGAGCAGTACTTC. It encodes CASSRTIGQGYEQYF.

V is TRBV4-3 and J is TRBJ2-4, with D uncertain. The better agreement between TRBJ2-7 and the DNA end casts doubt on the J call. The CDR3 totals 13 residues. Germline loops: CDR1 LGHNA, CDR2 YSLEER. The CDR3 region is CASSQENGYEQYF. The CDR3 DNA reads as TGCGCCAGCAGCCAAGAGAATGGGTACGAGCAGTACTTC.

This clonotype was seen more than once but under ten times. The V and J genes are TRBV28 and TRBJ2-4, with 7 nucleotides matching TRBD2. V shed 5 bases, J shed 1 base, and the junction held 8 bases outside the gene matches. Germline CDR1 MDHEN, CDR2 SYDVKM. This CDR3 has 16 amino acids. In DNA, the CDR3 is TGTGCCAGCAGTCAAGTAGGGGAGGGGGCCAAAAACATTCAGTACTTC. Protein: CASSQVGEGAKNIQYF.

This chain uses TRBV7-2 with TRBJ1-6; 7 nucleotides match TRBD1. V lost 5 bases and J lost 6; bases outside the gene matches: 10. This CDR3 contains 16 residues. Per the germline V gene, CDR1 is SGHTA and CDR2 is FQGNSA. DNA of the CDR3: TGTGCCAGCAGCGCGCAGGGGGGACTGGGTAATTCACCCCTCCACTTT. Amino acid sequence: CASSAQGGLGNSPLHF.

The rearrangement uses TRBV4-3 and TRBJ1-2; D ambiguous. The CDR3 extends over 16 amino acids. Germline V gives CDR1 LGHNA, CDR2 YSLEER. V lost 0 bases and J 0 bases, leaving 11 bases between the germline ends. As DNA, the CDR3 is TGCGCCAGCAGCCAAGATTGGGAGGGATCTAACTATGGCTACACCTTC. The encoded protein is CASSQDWEGSNYGYTF.

A remark on this clonotype: Germline and junction disagree at one end, which may indicate a read error. This chain connects TRBV28 to TRBJ2-7; 7 nucleotides align to TRBD2. CDR1 and CDR2 from the germline V gene are MDHEN and SYDVKM. The CDR3 spans 12 residues. The CDR3 coding sequence is TGTGCCGGCGGGACTACTCTGGGGGAGCGGTACTTC. The encoded protein is CAGGTTLGERYF.

The genes are TRBV12-3 or TRBV12-4 and TRBJ2-1; the D is unclear. V dropped 6 bases and J dropped 8 bases, with 23 bases sitting between them. CDR3 size: 16 residues. CDR3 bases: TGTGCCAGCAGCCACCGTGGGCTCCCTTCAGCCCATGAGCAGTTCTTC. The encoded protein is CASSHRGLPSAHEQFF.

The rearrangement links TRBV27 to TRBJ2-1, with TRBD2 as a possible D gene (6 bases). V gave up 7 bases and J gave up 0 bases, with 13 bases separating them. Germline V lookup: CDR1 MNHEY, CDR2 SMNVEV (reference sequence). This CDR3 comprises 15 residues. The CDR3 region has the DNA TGTGCCAGCACGAAGGAGGGAAACTCCTACAATGAGCAGTTCTTC. This encodes CASTKEGNSYNEQFF.

The rearrangement links TRBV2 to TRBJ2-1, with 7 nucleotides matching TRBD1. The CDR3 contains 17 residues. V lost 3 bases, J lost 5 bases, and 13 bases stayed unmatched. Per germline, CDR1 SNHLY and CDR2 FYNNEI. As DNA, the CDR3 is TGTGCCAGCAGTGACCCCGTAGACAGGGCCCTAAACAATGAGCAGTTCTTC. Its protein is CASSDPVDRALNNEQFF.

In its sample, this clonotype was seen a few times. This chain uses TRBV28 with TRBJ2-4, with D possibly TRBD2 on 6 matching bases. V was trimmed by 3 bases and J by 7 bases, leaving 13 bases between them. CDR3 length equals 14 residues. CDR1 is MDHEN and CDR2 is SYDVKM in the germline V gene. CDR3 sequence reads: CASSFQGGVNIQYF. CDR3 bases: TGTGCCAGCAGTTTCCAGGGAGGAGTGAACATTCAGTACTTC.

V usage is TRBV10-3 and J usage is TRBJ2-7, with D possibly TRBD2 on 6 matching bases. The CDR3 runs to 16 residues. Germline loops: CDR1 ENHRY, CDR2 SYGVKD. V was shortened by 2 bases and J by 3 bases, with 17 bases between the two germline ends. The CDR3 spells CAISEAGGAGNYEQYF. CDR3 bases: TGTGCCATCAGTGAGGCCGGGGGAGCGGGCAACTACGAGCAGTACTTC.

CDR3 in amino acids: CATSDLNRGPDQPQHF. The CDR3 DNA sequence: TGTGCCACCAGTGATTTAAACAGGGGGCCGGATCAGCCCCAGCATTTT. The rearrangement links TRBV24-1 to TRBJ1-5; 9 bases are a match to TRBD1. Germline loops: CDR1 KGHDR, CDR2 SFDVKD. CDR3 length: 16 amino acids. J was trimmed by 5 bases and V by 1 base; bases with no gene match: 5.

The chain is built from TRBV27 and TRBJ2-5, with 11 bases aligning to TRBD2. The CDR3 extends over 17 amino acids. Germline V lookup: CDR1 MNHEY, CDR2 SMNVEV (reference sequence). V lost 2 bases, J lost 3 bases, and 8 bases stayed unmatched. DNA for the CDR3: TGTGCCAGCAGTTTAACTAGCGGGGGCCGCCGGAAAGAGACCCAGTACTTC. The encoded protein is CASSLTSGGRRKETQYF.

This chain uses TRBV7-2 with TRBJ2-5; 9 bases align to TRBD2. Trimming cost V 2 bases and J 0 bases; bases outside gene matches: 4. This CDR3 is built from 16 residues. Germline CDR1 SGHTA, CDR2 FQGNSA. The CDR3 is CASSLMASGDQETQYF. CDR3 DNA sequence: TGTGCCAGCAGCTTAATGGCTAGCGGGGACCAAGAGACCCAGTACTTC.

This clonotype was observed a single time. The V and J genes are TRBV5-6 and TRBJ2-3; perhaps TRBD2 as D (5 bases). Trimming stripped 0 bases from V and 0 bases from J, with 14 bases between. From germline, CDR1 is SGHDT and CDR2 YYEEEE. This CDR3 is 17 amino acids long. CDR3 DNA sequence: TGTGCCAGCAGCTTGGTCAGGAGAGGGTCTAGCACAGATACGCAGTATTTT. Protein sequence: CASSLVRRGSSTDTQYF.